This T cell receptor beta chain was retrieved from a study of shared clonotypes between healthy human individuals. Sequenced by immunoSEQ multiplex PCR; TCRdb stores in-frame clones only, minus some. This sample has 1.4 million or so clones; about 98.5% occur once, and the top ten carry about 0.35%. What was sequenced was naive CD4+ T cells sorted from blood. Described subset: CD45RA+ positively selected. The sequence was obtained from a man aged 30-40 years in good health.

DNA of the CDR3: TGCGCCAGCAGCTCTGGAAACACCATATATTTT. It specifies CASSSGNTIYF. The V and J genes are TRBV4-3 and TRBJ1-3; no definite D call. The CDR3 extends over 11 amino acids. Germline CDR1 LGHNA, CDR2 YSLEER. V was cut by 5 bases and J by 1 base, with 0 bases left in between.